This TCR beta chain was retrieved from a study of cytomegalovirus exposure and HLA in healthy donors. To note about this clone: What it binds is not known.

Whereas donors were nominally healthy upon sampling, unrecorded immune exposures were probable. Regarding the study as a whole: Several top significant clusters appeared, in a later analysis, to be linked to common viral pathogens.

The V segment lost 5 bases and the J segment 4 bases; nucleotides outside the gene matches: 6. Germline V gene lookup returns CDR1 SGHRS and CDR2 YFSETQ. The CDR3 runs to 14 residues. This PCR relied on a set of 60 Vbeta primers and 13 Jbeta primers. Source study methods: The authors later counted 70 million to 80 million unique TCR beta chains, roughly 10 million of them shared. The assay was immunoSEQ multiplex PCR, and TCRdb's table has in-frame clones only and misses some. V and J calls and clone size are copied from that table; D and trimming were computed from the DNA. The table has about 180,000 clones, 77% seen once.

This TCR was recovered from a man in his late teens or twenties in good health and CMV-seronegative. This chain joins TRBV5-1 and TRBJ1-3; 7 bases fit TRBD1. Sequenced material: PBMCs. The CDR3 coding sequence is TGCGCCAGCAGGATGGGACAGTCAGGAAACACCATATATTTT. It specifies CASRMGQSGNTIYF.